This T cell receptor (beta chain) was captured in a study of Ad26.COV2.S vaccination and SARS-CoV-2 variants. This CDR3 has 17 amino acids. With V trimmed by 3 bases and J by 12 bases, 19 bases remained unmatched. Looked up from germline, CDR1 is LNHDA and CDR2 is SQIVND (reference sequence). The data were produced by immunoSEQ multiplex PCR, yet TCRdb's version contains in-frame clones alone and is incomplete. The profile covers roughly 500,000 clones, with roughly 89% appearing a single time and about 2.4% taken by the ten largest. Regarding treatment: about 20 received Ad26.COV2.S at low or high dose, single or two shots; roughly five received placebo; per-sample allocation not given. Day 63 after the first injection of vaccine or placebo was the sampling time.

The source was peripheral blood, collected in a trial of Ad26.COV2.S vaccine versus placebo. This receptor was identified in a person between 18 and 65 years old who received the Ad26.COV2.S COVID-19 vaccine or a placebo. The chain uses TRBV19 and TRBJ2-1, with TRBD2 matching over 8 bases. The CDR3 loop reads CASSIRLAGEATYGQFF. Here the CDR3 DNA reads TGTGCCAGTAGTATTAGGCTAGCGGGCGAGGCCACCTATGGGCAGTTCTTC.